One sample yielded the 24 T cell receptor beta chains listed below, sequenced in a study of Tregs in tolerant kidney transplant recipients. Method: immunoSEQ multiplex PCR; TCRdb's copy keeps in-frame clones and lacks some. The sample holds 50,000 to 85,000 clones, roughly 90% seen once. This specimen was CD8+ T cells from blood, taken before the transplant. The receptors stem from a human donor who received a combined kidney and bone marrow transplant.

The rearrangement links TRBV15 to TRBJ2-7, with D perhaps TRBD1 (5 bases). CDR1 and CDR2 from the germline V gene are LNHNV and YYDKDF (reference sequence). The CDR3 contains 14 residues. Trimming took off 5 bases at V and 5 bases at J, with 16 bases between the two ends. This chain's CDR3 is CATSATDRQHEQYF. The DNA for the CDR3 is TGTGCCACCAGCGCCACCGATCGACAGCACGAGCAGTACTTC.

CDR3 protein: CASSLEGASYGYTF. In nucleotides, the CDR3 is TGTGCCAGCAGCTTAGAAGGGGCGTCCTATGGCTACACCTTC. The chain joins TRBV7-9 to TRBJ1-2, with a possible D match to TRBD1 (5 bases). V dropped 1 base and J dropped 4 bases, with 10 bases sitting between them. The CDR3 has 14 residues. CDR1 and CDR2 (germline): SEHNR, FQNEAQ (reference sequence).

CDR3 nucleotides: TGTGCCAGCAGTGATCCAGGAGGAGTTACGCAGTATTTT. Residues: CASSDPGGVTQYF. The chain carries TRBV6-1 and TRBJ2-3; D possibly corresponds to TRBD2 (5 bases). V lost 3 bases and J lost 8, with 12 bases in between. The CDR3 length is 13 residues. Germline V gene sequence: CDR1 MNHNS, CDR2 SASEGT.

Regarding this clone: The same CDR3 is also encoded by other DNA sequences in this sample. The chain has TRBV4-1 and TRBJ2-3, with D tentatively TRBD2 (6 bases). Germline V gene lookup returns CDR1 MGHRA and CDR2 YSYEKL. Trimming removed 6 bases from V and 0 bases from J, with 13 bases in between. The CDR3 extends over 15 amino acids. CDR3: CASRGPGGSTDTQYF. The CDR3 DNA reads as TGCGCCAGCAGGGGCCCCGGGGGTAGCACAGATACGCAGTATTTT.

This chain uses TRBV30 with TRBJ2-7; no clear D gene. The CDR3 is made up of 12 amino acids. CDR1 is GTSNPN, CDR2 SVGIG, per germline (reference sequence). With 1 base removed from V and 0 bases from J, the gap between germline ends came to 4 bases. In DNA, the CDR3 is TGTGCCTGGAGTGACAGCTCCTACGAGCAGTACTTC. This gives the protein CAWSDSSYEQYF. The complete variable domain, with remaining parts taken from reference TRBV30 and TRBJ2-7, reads SQTIHQWPATLVQPVGSPLSLECTVEGTSNPNLYWYRQAAGRGLQLLFYSVGIGQISSEVPQNLSASRPQDRQFILSSKKLLLSDSGFYLCAWSDSSYEQYFGPGTRLTVT.

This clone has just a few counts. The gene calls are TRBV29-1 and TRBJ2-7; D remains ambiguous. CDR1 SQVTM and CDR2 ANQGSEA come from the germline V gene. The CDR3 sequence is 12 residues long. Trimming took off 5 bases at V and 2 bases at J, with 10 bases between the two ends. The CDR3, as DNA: TGCAGCGTTCGGGTGCGAGCCTACGAGCAGTACTTC. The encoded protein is CSVRVRAYEQYF.

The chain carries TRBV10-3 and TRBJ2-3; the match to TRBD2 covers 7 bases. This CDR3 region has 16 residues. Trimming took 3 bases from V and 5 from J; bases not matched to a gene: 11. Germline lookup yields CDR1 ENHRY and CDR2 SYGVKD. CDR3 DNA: TGTGCCATCAGTGACTTCATCGGGCTAGCGGAAGATACGCAGTATTTT. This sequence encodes CAISDFIGLAEDTQYF.

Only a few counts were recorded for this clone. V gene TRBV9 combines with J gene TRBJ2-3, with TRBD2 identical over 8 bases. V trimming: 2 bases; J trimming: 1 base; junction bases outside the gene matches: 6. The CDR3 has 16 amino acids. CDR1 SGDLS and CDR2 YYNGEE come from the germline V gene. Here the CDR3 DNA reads TGTGCCAGCAGCGTCACGGGAGGGGGGGGCACAGATACGCAGTATTTT. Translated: CASSVTGGGGTDTQYF.

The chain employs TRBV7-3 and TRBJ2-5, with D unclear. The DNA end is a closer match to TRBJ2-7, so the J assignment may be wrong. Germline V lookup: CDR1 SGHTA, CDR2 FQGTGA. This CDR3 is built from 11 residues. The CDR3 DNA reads TGTGCCCCGCGAGAAGCTTTCGAGCAGTACTTC. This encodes CAPREAFEQYF.

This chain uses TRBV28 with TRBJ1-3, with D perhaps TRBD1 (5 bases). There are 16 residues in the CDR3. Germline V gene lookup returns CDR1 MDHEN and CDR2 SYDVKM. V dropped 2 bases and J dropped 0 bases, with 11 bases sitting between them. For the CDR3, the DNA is TGTGCCAGCAGTTTACAGGGTTGGGACTCTGGAAACACCATATATTTT. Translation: CASSLQGWDSGNTIYF.

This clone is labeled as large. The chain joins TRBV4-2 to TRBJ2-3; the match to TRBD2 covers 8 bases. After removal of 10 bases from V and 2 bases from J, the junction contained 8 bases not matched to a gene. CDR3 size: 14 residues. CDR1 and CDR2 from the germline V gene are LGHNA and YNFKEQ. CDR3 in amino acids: CATSGTRYTDTQYF. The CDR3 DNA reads TGTGCCACCTCCGGGACTAGATACACAGATACGCAGTATTTT.

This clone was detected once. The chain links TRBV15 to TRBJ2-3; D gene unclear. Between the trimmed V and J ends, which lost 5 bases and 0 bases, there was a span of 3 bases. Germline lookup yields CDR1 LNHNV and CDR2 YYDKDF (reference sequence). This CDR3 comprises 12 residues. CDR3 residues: CATSRSTDTQYF. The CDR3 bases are TGTGCCACCAGCCGTAGCACAGATACGCAGTATTTT. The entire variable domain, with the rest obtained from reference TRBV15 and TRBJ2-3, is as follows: DAMVIQNPRYQVTQFGKPVTLSCSQTLNHNVMYWYQQKSSQAPKLLFHYYDKDFNNEADTPDNFQSRRPNTSFCFLDIRSPGLGDTAMYLCATSRSTDTQYFGPGTRLTVL.

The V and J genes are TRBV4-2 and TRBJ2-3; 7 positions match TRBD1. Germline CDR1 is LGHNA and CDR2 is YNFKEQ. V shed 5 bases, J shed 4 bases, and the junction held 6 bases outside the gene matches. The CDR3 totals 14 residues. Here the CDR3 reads CASSTTRGPDTQYF. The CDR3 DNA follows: TGTGCCAGCAGCACCACTAGGGGGCCAGATACGCAGTATTTT.

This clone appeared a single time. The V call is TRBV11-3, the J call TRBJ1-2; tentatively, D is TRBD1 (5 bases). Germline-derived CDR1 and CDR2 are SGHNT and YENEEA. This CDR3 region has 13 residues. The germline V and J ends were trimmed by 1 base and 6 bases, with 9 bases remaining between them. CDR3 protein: CASSLAGRHGYTF. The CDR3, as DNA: TGTGCCAGCAGCTTAGCAGGGCGCCATGGCTACACCTTC.

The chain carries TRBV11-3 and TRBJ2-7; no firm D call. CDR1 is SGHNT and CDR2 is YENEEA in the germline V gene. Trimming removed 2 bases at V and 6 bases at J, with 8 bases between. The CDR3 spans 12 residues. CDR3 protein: CASSLRPREQYF. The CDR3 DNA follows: TGTGCCAGCAGCTTACGTCCCCGCGAGCAGTACTTC.

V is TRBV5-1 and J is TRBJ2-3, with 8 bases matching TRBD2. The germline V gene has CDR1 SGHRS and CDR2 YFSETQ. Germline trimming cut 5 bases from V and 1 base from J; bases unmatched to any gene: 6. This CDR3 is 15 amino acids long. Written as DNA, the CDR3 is TGCGCCAGCAGTCATAGCGGGGAAGGCACAGATACGCAGTATTTT. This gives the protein CASSHSGEGTDTQYF.

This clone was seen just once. CDR3 sequence reads: CASSLLFDGGREETQYF. The CDR3 DNA is TGTGCCAGCAGTTTATTATTCGACGGCGGGAGAGAAGAGACCCAGTACTTC. V is TRBV27 and J is TRBJ2-5; 7 nucleotides agree with TRBD2. The CDR3 is 17 amino acids. The J segment lost 3 bases and the V segment lost 1 base, leaving 11 bases of the junction unmatched. Germline V gene sequence: CDR1 MNHEY, CDR2 SMNVEV (reference sequence).

This chain's CDR3 is CASSTGTRTTEAFF. CDR3 nucleotides: TGTGCCAGTAGTACAGGGACAAGGACCACTGAAGCTTTCTTT. The chain links TRBV19 to TRBJ1-1; tentatively, D is TRBD1 (6 bases). Germline V gene lookup returns CDR1 LNHDA and CDR2 SQIVND (reference sequence). Trimming cost V 4 bases and J 4 bases, with 13 bases left between them. This CDR3 spans 14 amino acids.

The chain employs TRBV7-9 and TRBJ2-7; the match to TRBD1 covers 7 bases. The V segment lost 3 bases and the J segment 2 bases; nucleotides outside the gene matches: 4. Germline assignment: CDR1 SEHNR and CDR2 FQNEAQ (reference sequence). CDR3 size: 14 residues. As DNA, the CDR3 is TGTGCCAGCAGCTTCCGGGACAGTCCCTACGAGCAGTACTTC. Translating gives CASSFRDSPYEQYF.

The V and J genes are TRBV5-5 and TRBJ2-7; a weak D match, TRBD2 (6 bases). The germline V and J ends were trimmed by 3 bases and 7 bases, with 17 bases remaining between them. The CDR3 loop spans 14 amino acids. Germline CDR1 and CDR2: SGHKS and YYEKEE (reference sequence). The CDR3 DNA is TGTGCCAGCAGCTCGCGGGACTTTCAGGAGGAGCAGTACTTC. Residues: CASSSRDFQEEQYF. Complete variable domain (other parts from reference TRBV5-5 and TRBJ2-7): DAGVTQSPTHLIKTRGQQVTLRCSPISGHKSVSWYQQVLGQGPQFIFQYYEKEERGRGNFPDRFSARQFPNYSSELNVNALLLGDSALYLCASSSRDFQEEQYFGPGTRLTVT.

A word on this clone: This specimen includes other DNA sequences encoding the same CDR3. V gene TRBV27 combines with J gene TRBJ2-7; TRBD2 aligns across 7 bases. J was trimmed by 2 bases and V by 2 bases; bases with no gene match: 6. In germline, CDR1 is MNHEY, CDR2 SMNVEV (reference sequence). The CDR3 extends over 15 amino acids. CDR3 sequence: CASSLRAGVAYEQYF. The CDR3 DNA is TGTGCCAGCAGTTTAAGGGCGGGGGTTGCCTACGAGCAGTACTTC.

This CDR3 reads CASSEQAAGPYGYTF. The CDR3 DNA follows: TGTGCCAGCAGCGAACAGGCCGCCGGGCCCTATGGCTACACCTTC. The rearrangement uses TRBV9 and TRBJ1-2; possibly TRBD1 for D (5 bases). The CDR3 runs to 15 residues. V dropped 3 bases and J dropped 4 bases, with 16 bases sitting between them. Germline CDR1 is SGDLS and CDR2 is YYNGEE.

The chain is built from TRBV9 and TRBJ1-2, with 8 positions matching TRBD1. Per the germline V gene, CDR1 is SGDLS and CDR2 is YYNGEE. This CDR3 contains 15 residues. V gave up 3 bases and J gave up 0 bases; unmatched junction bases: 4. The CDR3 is CASSANRGSNYGYTF. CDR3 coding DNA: TGTGCCAGCAGCGCAAACAGGGGGTCTAACTATGGCTACACCTTC. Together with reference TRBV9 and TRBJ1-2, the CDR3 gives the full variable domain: DSGVTQTPKHLITATGQRVTLRCSPRSGDLSVYWYQQSLDQGLQFLIQYYNGEERAKGNILERFSAQQFPDLHSELNLSSLELGDSALYFCASSANRGSNYGYTFGSGTRLTVV.

As DNA, the CDR3 is TGTGCCAGCAGCAGACTAGCGGGAGGGAAAGAGACCCAGTACTTC. Its translation is CASSRLAGGKETQYF. The chain employs TRBV7-7 and TRBJ2-5; 14 bases are shared with TRBD2. Germline CDR1 reads SSHAT; CDR2 reads FNYEAQ (reference sequence). CDR3 size: 15 residues. J gave up 3 bases and V 5 bases, and 2 bases lay outside the gene matches.